This T cell receptor (beta chain) is from a study of blood T cell repertoires in COVID-19. Overall study: Specimens from acute and convalescent COVID-19 originated in the United States, Italy and Spain.

This clone occurred once. The CDR3 extends over 13 amino acids. Trimming stripped 0 bases from V and 3 bases from J, with 6 bases between. CDR1 and CDR2 from the germline V gene are LGHDT and YNNKEL (reference sequence). The repertoire was sequenced with immunoSEQ multiplex PCR; TCRdb's copy has only in-frame clones and lacks some. The sample has more than 350,000 clones, more than 75% seen once. This TCR was sampled from a woman in her 30s with COVID-19, enrolled during active disease. Specimen: peripheral blood. This chain connects TRBV3-1 (or the pseudogene TRBV3-2) to TRBJ2-7; D uncertain. The CDR3 region has the DNA TGTGCCAGCAGCCAAGACAGAAACTACGAGCAGTACTTC. Protein product: CASSQDRNYEQYF.